This TCR beta chain originates from a study of T cell responses to AZD1222 COVID-19 vaccine. As for the study in general: Samples with a second dose at about 4 or about 12 weeks were pooled together. Study observations and caveats: Donors were mostly white British, more females; clonal diversity possibly underestimated. CD4 TCRs covered the whole spike, strongest at regions 160-218 and 743-854. The study sampled repertoires only after the peak T cell response.

Measured with immunoSEQ multiplex PCR; TCRdb has only the in-frame clones, and not every one. The sample includes some 66,000 clones, about 90% seen only once; the top ten take around 15%. For this clone: Antigen specificity is unknown.

The V end was cut by 1 base, the J end by 8 bases, with 14 bases between. This CDR3 has 14 residues. Germline V gene lookup returns CDR1 MGHRA and CDR2 YSYEKL. The source material was peripheral blood, sampled on day 0 of AZD1222 vaccination. The source is an adult in good health. The chain employs TRBV4-1 and TRBJ1-2, with D unresolved. In DNA form, the CDR3 reads TGCGCCAGCAGCCAAGGAAGCCAGATACTGGGCTACACCTTC. Its protein product is CASSQGSQILGYTF.